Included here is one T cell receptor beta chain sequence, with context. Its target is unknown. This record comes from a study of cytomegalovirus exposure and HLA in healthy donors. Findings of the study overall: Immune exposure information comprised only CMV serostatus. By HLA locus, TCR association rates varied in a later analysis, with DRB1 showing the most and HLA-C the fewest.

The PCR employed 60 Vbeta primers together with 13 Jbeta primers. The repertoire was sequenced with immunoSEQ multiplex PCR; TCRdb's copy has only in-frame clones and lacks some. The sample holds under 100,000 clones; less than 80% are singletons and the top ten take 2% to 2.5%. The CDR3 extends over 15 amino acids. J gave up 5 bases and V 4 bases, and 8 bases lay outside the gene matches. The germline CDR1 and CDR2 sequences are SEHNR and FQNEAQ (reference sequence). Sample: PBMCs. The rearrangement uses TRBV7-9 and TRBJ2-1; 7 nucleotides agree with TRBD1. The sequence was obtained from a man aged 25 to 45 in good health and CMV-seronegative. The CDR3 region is CASSSLQGLNNEQFF. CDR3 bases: TGTGCCAGCAGCTCTCTACAGGGGTTAAACAATGAGCAGTTCTTC.